This TCR beta chain was documented in a study of blood T cell repertoires in COVID-19. The wider study: Both acute and convalescent COVID-19 samples were obtained from the United States, Italy and Spain. PBMCs, B-cell-depleted T cells, or T cells were the source of the cDNA or gDNA that made up the material.

Generated by immunoSEQ multiplex PCR, the TCRdb table keeps only in-frame clones and is missing some. The data show about 120,000 clones, 85% to 90% seen once. Germline lookup yields CDR1 MNHEY and CDR2 SVGAGI. The CDR3 consists of 16 residues. Trimming took 0 bases from V and 4 from J, leaving 13 bases between them. Sequenced: peripheral blood. The chain has TRBV6-5 and TRBJ2-1; a weak D match, TRBD2 (6 bases). The sequence came from a man in his sixties or seventies with active or convalescent COVID-19. The CDR3 DNA reads as TGTGCCAGCAGTTACTCCGGAGGGCGGGGATACAATGAGCAGTTCTTC. The encoded protein is CASSYSGGRGYNEQFF.